This T cell receptor beta chain is from a study of T cell responses to AZD1222 COVID-19 vaccine. Whole-study results and caveats: Unmutated variant regions are reportedly targeted by nearly half of spike-specific TCRs.

Sequencing used immunoSEQ multiplex PCR; TCRdb keeps in-frame clones, though not all of them. The ten most abundant clones cover 2% to 2.5% of a sample with 150,000 or so clones. With regard to this clone: Its matching antigen is unknown.

The V gene's germline CDR1 is MNHEY and CDR2 SVGAGI. This CDR3 spans 15 amino acids. V was clipped by 1 base and J by 4 bases; unmatched bases: 7. The clonotype originates from an adult in good health. Sequencing used peripheral blood. The chain has TRBV6-5 and TRBJ2-7, with 7 nucleotides matching TRBD2. CDR3 region: CASSYLPGGGYEQYF. CDR3 bases: TGTGCCAGCAGTTACTTGCCTGGGGGAGGGTACGAGCAGTACTTC.